Listed below are T cell receptor beta chains from one sample, sequenced in a study of blood T cells in healthy people across ages. TCRdb re-called the 5' RACE reads with MiXCR, one entry per CDR3 protein. There are over 500,000 distinct CDR3 sequences in the sample; roughly a quarter occur only once, and approximately 4% lies in the top ten. A further study also used this sample, focusing on T cells of mothers and their children.

What was sequenced was blood. The receptors shown here come from a boy aged 2-9 years in good health. CDR3s include the opening cysteine and the closing phenylalanine or tryptophan. A D gene is named only where the DNA matches it firmly. A row's size may be missing; if present it is once, few, many or a size class.

j_gene: TRBJ2-1; abundance: few; v_gene: TRBV7-9; d_gene: -; CDR3nt: TGTGCCAGCAGCTCCGGACTGGCTAACAATGAGCAGTTCTTC; CDR3aa: CASSSGLANNEQFF
j_gene: TRBJ2-1; abundance: -; v_gene: TRBV20-1; d_gene: TRBD2; CDR3nt: TGCAGTGCTAGAGACCCTAGCGGGAGTCTCTCCTACAATGAGCAGTTCTTC; CDR3aa: CSARDPSGSLSYNEQFF
j_gene: TRBJ1-1; abundance: few; v_gene: TRBV15; d_gene: -; CDR3nt: TGTGCCACCAGCAGGGGTTATGCGGAGAACACTGAAGCTTTCTTT; CDR3aa: CATSRGYAENTEAFF
j_gene: TRBJ2-2; abundance: -; v_gene: TRBV6-2/TRBV6-3; d_gene: -; CDR3nt: TGTGCCAGCAGTCCACGTCCTTGGGGGGCCGGGGAGCTGTTTTTT; CDR3aa: CASSPRPWGAGELFF
j_gene: TRBJ2-5; abundance: many; v_gene: TRBV7-2; d_gene: -; CDR3nt: TGTGCCAGCAGCTTCACTAGACAAGAGACCCAGTACTTC; CDR3aa: CASSFTRQETQYF
j_gene: TRBJ1-3; abundance: -; v_gene: TRBV20-1; d_gene: -; CDR3nt: TGCAGTGCGGCCAGCGCCTTATATGGAAACACCATATATTTT; CDR3aa: CSAASALYGNTIYF
j_gene: TRBJ1-3; abundance: many; v_gene: TRBV20-1; d_gene: -; CDR3nt: TGCAGTGCTAGAGATATGGCAGTTGGAAACACCATATATTTT; CDR3aa: CSARDMAVGNTIYF
j_gene: TRBJ2-2; abundance: many; v_gene: TRBV24-1; d_gene: -; CDR3nt: TGTGCCACCAGTGATTTAACGACAGGGAACACCGGGGAGCTGTTTTTT; CDR3aa: CATSDLTTGNTGELFF
j_gene: TRBJ1-4; abundance: few; v_gene: TRBV30; d_gene: -; CDR3nt: TGTGCCTGGAGTGTACTTCACAGAGCAAACAAAAATGAAAAACTGTTTTTT; CDR3aa: CAWSVLHRANKNEKLFF
j_gene: TRBJ2-1; abundance: -; v_gene: TRBV3-1; d_gene: TRBD2; CDR3nt: TGTGCCAGCAGACAGCAACTAGCGGGAGTAAGTAATGAGCAGTTCTTC; CDR3aa: CASRQQLAGVSNEQFF
j_gene: TRBJ2-5; abundance: few; v_gene: TRBV6-2/TRBV6-3; d_gene: TRBD2; CDR3nt: TGTGCCAGCAGTCAACTAGCGGGAGAAGAGACCCAGTACTTC; CDR3aa: CASSQLAGEETQYF
j_gene: TRBJ1-1; abundance: many; v_gene: TRBV12-3/TRBV12-4; d_gene: -; CDR3nt: TGTGCCAGCAGTAAAGTAGGTACTGAAGCTTTCTTT; CDR3aa: CASSKVGTEAFF